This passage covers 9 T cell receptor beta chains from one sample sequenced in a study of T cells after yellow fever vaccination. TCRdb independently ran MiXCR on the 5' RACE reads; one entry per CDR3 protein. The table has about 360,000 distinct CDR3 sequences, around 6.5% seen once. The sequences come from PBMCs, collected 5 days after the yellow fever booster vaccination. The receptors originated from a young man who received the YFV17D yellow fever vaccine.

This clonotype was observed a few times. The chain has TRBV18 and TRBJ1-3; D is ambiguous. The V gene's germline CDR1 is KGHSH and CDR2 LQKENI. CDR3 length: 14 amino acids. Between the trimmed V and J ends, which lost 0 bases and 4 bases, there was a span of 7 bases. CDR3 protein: CASSPPPEGNTIYF. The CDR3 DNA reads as TGTGCCAGCTCACCACCACCCGAAGGAAACACCATATATTTT.

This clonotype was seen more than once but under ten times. CDR3 loop: CASGTNTYEQYF. The DNA for the CDR3 is TGTGCCAGCGGGACAAACACCTACGAGCAGTACTTC. The V call is TRBV6-6, the J call TRBJ2-7; D perhaps matches TRBD1 (6 bases). With 8 bases removed from V and 2 bases from J, the gap between germline ends came to 10 bases. Germline V CDR1 and CDR2: MNHNY, SVGAGI (reference sequence). CDR3 length: 12 residues.

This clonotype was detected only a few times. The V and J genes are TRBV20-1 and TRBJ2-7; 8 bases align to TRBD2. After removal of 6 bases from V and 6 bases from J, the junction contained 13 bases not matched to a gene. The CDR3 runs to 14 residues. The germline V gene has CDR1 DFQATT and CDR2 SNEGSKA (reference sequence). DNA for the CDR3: TGCAGTGCGAATTCGCGGACTAGCTTCCTCGAGCAGTACTTC. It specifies CSANSRTSFLEQYF.

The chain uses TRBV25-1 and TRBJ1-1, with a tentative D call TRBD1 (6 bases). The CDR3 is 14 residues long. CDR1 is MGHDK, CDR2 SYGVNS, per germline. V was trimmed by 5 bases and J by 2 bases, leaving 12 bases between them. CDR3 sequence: CASSQTGLNTEAFF. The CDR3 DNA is TGTGCCAGCAGTCAAACAGGGCTAAACACTGAAGCTTTCTTT.

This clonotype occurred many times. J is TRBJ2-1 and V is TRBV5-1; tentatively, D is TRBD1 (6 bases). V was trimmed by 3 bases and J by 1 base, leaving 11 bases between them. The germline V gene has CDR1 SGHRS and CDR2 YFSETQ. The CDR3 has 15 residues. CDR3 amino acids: CASSSETGSYNEQFF. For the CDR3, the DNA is TGCGCCAGCAGCTCCGAGACAGGATCCTACAATGAGCAGTTCTTC.

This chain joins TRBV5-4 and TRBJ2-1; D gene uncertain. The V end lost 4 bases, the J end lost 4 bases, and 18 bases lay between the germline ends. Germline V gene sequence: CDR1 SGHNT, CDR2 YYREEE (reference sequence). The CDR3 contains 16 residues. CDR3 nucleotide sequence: TGTGCCAGCAGCCCCCCTGATGGGCAGAGGTACAATGAGCAGTTCTTC. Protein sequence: CASSPPDGQRYNEQFF.

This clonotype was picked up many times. The CDR3 protein is CASSQPTRGVEQYF. CDR3 nucleotide sequence: TGTGCCAGCAGCCAACCAACCCGCGGGGTCGAGCAGTACTTC. The J gene is TRBJ2-7, the V gene TRBV5-6, with D perhaps TRBD2 (6 bases). The V end lost 4 bases, the J end lost 6 bases, and 17 bases lay between the germline ends. This CDR3 region has 14 residues. Germline lookup yields CDR1 SGHDT and CDR2 YYEEEE.

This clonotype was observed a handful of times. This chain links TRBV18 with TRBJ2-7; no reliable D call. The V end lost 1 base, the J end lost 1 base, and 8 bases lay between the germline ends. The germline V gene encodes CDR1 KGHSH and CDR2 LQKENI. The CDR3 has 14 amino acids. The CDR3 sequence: CASSPQLASYEQYF. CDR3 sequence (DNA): TGTGCCAGCTCACCACAGTTGGCTTCCTACGAGCAGTACTTC.

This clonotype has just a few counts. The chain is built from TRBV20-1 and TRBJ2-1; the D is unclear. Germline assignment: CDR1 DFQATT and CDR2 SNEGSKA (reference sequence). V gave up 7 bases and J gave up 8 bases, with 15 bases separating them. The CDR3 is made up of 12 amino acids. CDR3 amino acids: CSVARTGDEQFF. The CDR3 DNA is TGCAGTGTTGCTCGGACCGGCGATGAGCAGTTCTTC.